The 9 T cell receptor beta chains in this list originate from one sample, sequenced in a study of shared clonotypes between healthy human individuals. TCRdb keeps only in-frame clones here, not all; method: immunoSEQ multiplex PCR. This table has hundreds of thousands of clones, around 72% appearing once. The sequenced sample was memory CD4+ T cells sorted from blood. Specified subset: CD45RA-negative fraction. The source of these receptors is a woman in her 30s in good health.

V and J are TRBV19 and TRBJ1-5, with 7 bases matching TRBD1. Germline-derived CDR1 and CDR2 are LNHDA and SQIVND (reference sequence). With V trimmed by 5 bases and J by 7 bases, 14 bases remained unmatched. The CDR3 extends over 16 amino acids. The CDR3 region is CASSVNRQGIGQPQHF. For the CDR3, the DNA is TGTGCCAGTAGTGTAAACCGACAGGGAATTGGACAGCCCCAGCATTTT. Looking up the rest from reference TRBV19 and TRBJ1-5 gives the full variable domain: DGGITQSPKYLFRKEGQNVTLSCEQNLNHDAMYWYRQDPGQGLRLIYYSQIVNDFQKGDIAEGYSVSREKKESFPLTVTSAQKNPTAFYLCASSVNRQGIGQPQHFGDGTRLSIL.

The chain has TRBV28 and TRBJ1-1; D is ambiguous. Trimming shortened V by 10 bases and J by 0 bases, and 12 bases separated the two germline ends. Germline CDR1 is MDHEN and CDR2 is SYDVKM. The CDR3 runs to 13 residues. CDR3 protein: CATTGPMNTEAFF. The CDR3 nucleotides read TGTGCCACCACCGGCCCGATGAACACTGAAGCTTTCTTT.

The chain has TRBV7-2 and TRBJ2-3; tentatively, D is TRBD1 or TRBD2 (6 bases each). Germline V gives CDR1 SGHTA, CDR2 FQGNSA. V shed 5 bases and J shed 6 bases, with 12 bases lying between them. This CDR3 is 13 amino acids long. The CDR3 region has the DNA TGTGCCAGCAGCATACTAGGGGGGGATACGCAGTATTTT. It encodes CASSILGGDTQYF.

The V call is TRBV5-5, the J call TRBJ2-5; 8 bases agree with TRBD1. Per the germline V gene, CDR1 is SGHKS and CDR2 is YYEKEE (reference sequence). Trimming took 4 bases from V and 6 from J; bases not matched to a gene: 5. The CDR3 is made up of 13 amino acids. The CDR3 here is CASSLGQGQTQYF. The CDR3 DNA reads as TGTGCCAGCAGCCTCGGACAGGGACAGACCCAGTACTTC.

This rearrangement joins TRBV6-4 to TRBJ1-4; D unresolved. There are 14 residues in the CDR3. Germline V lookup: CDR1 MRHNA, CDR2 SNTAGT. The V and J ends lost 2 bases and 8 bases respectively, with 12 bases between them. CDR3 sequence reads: CASSDRPAPEKLFF. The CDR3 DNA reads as TGTGCCAGCAGTGACCGCCCAGCCCCCGAAAAACTGTTTTTT.

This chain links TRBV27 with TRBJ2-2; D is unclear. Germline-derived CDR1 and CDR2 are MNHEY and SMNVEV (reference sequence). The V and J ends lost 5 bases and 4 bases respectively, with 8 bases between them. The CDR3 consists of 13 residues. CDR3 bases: TGTGCCAGCAGTCAACATTTCACCGGGGAGCTGTTTTTT. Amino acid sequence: CASSQHFTGELFF.

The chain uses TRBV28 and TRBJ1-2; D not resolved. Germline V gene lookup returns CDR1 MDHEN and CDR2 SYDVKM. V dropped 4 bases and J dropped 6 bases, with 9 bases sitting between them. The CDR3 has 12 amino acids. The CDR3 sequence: CASSYHIDGYTF. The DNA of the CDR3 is TGTGCCAGCAGTTACCATATAGATGGCTACACCTTC.

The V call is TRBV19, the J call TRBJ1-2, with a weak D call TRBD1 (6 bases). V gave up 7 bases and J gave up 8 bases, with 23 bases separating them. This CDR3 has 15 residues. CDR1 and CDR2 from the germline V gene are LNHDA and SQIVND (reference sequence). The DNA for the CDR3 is TGTGCCAGTACCAGCGGGGGGGCAGGGACGGAGGGCTACACCTTC. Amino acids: CASTSGGAGTEGYTF.

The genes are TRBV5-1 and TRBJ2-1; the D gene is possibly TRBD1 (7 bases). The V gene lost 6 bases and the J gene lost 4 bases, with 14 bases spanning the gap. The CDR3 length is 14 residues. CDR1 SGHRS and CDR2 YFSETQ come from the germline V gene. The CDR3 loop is CASTLPGGYNEQFF. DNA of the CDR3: TGCGCCAGCACCCTGCCAGGGGGGTACAATGAGCAGTTCTTC.